This TCR beta chain came from a study of blood T cell repertoires in COVID-19. Turning to the study itself: Whether acute or convalescent, the COVID-19 samples came from the United States, Italy and Spain. T cells, B-cell-depleted T cells, or PBMCs provided the cDNA or gDNA that served as material.

Recruits, aged about 18 to 89 years, lived in under 25 US areas. The CDR3 totals 13 residues. V was clipped by 6 bases and J by 6 bases; unmatched bases: 4. In the authors' methods: Reference gene primer amplification in the assay estimated nucleated cell counts. Clones were sequenced by immunoSEQ multiplex PCR, and TCRdb holds only the in-frame ones, with some missing. That table gives V, J and clone size, and the DNA gave D and trimming. This table has fewer than 300,000 clones, about nine tenths appearing once. J is TRBJ2-1 and V is TRBV12-3 or TRBV12-4, with TRBD2 matching over 8 bases. The sequence derives from a man between 18 and 29 years old who had recovered from COVID-19. Sequenced material: PBMCs or T cells enriched from blood (not recorded which). CDR3 region: CASSPGGGNEQFF. DNA for the CDR3: TGTGCCAGCAGCCCCGGGGGGGGCAATGAGCAGTTCTTC.